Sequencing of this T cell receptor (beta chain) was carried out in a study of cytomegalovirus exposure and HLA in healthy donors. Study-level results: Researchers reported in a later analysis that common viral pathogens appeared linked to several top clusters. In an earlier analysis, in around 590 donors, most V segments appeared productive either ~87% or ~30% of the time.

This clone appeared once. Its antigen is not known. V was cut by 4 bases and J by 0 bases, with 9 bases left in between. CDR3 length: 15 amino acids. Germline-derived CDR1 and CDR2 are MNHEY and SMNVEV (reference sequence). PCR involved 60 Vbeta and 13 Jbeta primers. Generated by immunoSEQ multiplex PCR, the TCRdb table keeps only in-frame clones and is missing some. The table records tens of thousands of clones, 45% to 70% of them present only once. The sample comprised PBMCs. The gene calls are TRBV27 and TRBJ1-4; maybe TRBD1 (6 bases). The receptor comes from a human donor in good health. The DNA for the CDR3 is TGTGCCAGCAGTTCGACAGGTGCAACTAATGAAAAACTGTTTTTT. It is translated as CASSSTGATNEKLFF.